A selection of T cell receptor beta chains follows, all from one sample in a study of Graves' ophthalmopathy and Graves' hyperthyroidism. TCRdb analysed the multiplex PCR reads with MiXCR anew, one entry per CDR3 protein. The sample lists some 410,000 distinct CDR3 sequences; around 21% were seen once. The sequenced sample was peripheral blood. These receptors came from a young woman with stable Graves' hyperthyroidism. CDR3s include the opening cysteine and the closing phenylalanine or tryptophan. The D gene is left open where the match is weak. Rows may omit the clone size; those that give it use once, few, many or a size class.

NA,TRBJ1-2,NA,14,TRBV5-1,TGCGCCAGCAGCTTGGCCGGCGAGGGGTATGGCTACACCTTC,CASSLAGEGYGYTF
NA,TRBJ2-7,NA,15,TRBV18,TGTGCCAGCTCACCAGGTCAGGGGTACCAGAACGAGCAGTACTTC,CASSPGQGYQNEQYF
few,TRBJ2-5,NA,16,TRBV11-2,TGTGCCAGCAGCCAAGTTTTGCGGGGTTGGGGAGAGACCCAGTACTTC,CASSQVLRGWGETQYF
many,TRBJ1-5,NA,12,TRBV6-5,TGTGCCAGCAGCGGGAGCAATCGGCCCCAGCATTTT,CASSGSNRPQHF
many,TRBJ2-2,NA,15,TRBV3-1,TGTGCCAGCAGCCAAGGGACACGACGCGCCGGGGAGCTGTTTTTT,CASSQGTRRAGELFF
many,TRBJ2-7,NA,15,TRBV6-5,TGTGCCAGCAGTTACTCCCCGGACAGTCCCTTGGGGCAGTACTTC,CASSYSPDSPLGQYF
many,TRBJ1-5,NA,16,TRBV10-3,TGTGCCATCAGTGAGTCGATGGGGGGTGTCGGTCAGCCCCAGCATTTT,CAISESMGGVGQPQHF
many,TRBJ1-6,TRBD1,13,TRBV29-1,TGCAGCGTGACCACAGGGGGTAATTCACCCCTCCACTTT,CSVTTGGNSPLHF
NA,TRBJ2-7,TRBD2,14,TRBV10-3,TGCGCCATCAGTGGGACTAGCGGGATAGACGAGCAGTACTTC,CAISGTSGIDEQYF
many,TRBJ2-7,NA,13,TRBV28,TGTGCCAGCAGTATCTCAGGTTGGTACGAGCAGTACTTC,CASSISGWYEQYF
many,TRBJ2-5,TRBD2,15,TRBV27,TGTGCCAGCAGTTTATCAGCGGGAGACCAAGAGACCCAGTACTTC,CASSLSAGDQETQYF
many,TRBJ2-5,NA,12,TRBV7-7,TGTGCTAGCAGCTCGGAGGGCCGGACCCAGTACTTC,CASSSEGRTQYF
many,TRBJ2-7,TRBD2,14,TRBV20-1,TGCAGTGCATATCTAGCGGGAGGGCCCTACGAGCAGTACTTC,CSAYLAGGPYEQYF
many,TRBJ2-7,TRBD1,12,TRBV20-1,TGCAGTGCTAGTGACAGGGTCTACGAGCAGTACTTC,CSASDRVYEQYF
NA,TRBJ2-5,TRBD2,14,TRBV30,TGTGCCTGGACCCGGGAGGGCCTGCAAGAGACCCAGTACTTC,CAWTREGLQETQYF
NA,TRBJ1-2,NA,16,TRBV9,TGTGCCAGCAGCGTAGACAGCGGCAGGGCGGACTATGGCTACACCTTC,CASSVDSGRADYGYTF
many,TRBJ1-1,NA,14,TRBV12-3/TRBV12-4,TGTGCCAGCGCCATGACACGAATCAACCCTGAAGCTTTCTTT,CASAMTRINPEAFF
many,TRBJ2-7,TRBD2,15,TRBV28,TGTGCCAGCAGGATGGGGGGGGAGGGCAGAATAGAGCAGTACTTC,CASRMGGEGRIEQYF
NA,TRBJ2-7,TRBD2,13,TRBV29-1,TGCAGCGTTAGACTAGCGCACTCCTACGAGCAGTACTTC,CSVRLAHSYEQYF
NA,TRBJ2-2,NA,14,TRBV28,TGTGCCAGCAGCCTCCCTCAGCGGACCGGGGAGCTGTTTTTT,CASSLPQRTGELFF
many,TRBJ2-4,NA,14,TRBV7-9,TGTGCCAGCAGCTTAGTGGAAGACAACCCCATTAAGTACTTC,CASSLVEDNPIKYF
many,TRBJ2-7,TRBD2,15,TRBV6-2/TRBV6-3,TGTGCCAGCACTTTAACCGAGGCGGGGGGCTACGAGCAGTACTTC,CASTLTEAGGYEQYF
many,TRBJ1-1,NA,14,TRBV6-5,TGTGCCAGCAGTTACTCACGATTGGACACTGAAGCTTTCTTT,CASSYSRLDTEAFF
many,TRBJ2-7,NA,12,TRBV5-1,TGCGCCAGCAGAGCTAGCAACTACGAGCAGTACTTC,CASRASNYEQYF
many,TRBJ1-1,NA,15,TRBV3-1,TGTGCCAGCAGCCAAAGGGACCGGGAAGGGACTGAAGCTTTCTTT,CASSQRDREGTEAFF
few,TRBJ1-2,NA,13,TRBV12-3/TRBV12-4,TGTGCCAGCAGTGTCAGGGGCGACTATGGCTACACCTTC,CASSVRGDYGYTF
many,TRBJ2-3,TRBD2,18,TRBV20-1,TGCAGTGCTAGTCCGGGACTAGCGGGAGGGGGACCTGCAGATACGCAGTATTTT,CSASPGLAGGGPADTQYF
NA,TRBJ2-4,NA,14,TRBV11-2,TGTGCCAGCAGCTTAGCGGGAGCCAAAAACATTAAGTACTTC,CASSLAGAKNIKYF
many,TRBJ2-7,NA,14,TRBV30,TGTGCCTGGAGGAGGTGGCGGGACAGTTACGAGCAGTACTTC,CAWRRWRDSYEQYF
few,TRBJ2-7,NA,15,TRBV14,TGTGCCAGCAGCCAAGCGGGCACAGGGAACCACGAGCAGTACTTC,CASSQAGTGNHEQYF
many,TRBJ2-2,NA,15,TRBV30,TGTGCCTGGAGTGTACAACGGTACCAGACCGGGGAGCTGTTTTTT,CAWSVQRYQTGELFF
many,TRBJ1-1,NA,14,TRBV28,TGTGCCATACGGGGAGGGACTATGAACACTGAAGCTTTCTTT,CAIRGGTMNTEAFF
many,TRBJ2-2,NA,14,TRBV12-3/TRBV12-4,TGTGCCAGCAGTTTAGGGTCTATCACCGGGGAGCTGTTTTTT,CASSLGSITGELFF
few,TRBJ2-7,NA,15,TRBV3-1,TGTGCCAGCAGCCAATATATACAGGCCTCCTACGAGCAGTACTTC,CASSQYIQASYEQYF
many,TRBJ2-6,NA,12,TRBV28,TGTGCCGGGGGAACTGGGGCCAACGTCCTGACTTTC,CAGGTGANVLTF
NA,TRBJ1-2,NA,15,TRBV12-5,TGTGCTAGTGGTTTCTCGCCGGGCGGTAACTATGGCTACACCTTC,CASGFSPGGNYGYTF
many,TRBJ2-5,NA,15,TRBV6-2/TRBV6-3,TGTGCCAGCAGTTACTCGCCAGGGCAGGTTGAGACCCAGTACTTC,CASSYSPGQVETQYF